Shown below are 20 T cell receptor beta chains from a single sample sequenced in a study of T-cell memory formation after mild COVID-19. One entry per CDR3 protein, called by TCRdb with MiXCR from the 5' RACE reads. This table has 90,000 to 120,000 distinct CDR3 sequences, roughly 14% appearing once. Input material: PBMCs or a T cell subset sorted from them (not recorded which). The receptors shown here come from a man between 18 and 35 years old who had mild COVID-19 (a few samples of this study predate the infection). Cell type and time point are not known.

CDR3 bases: TGTGCCAGCAGTTTTACAAGGCTTAATCAGCCCCAGCATTTT. The encoded protein is CASSFTRLNQPQHF. The chain has TRBV27 and TRBJ1-5; no clear D gene. Germline V gene sequence: CDR1 MNHEY, CDR2 SMNVEV (reference sequence). CDR3 length equals 14 residues. Trimming pared 3 bases from V and 4 bases from J, leaving 10 bases between.

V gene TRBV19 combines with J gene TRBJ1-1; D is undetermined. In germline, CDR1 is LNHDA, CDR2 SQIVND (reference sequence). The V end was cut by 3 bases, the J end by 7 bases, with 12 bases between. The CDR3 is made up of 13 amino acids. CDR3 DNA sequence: TGTGCCAGTAGTATCTCCGGGAGGAGTGAAGCTTTCTTT. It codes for CASSISGRSEAFF.

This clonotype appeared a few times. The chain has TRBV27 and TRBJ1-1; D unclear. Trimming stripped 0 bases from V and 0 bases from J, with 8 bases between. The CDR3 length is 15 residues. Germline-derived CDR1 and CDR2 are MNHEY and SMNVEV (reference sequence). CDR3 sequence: CASSLSKALNTEAFF. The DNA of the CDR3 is TGTGCCAGCAGTTTATCGAAGGCATTGAACACTGAAGCTTTCTTT.

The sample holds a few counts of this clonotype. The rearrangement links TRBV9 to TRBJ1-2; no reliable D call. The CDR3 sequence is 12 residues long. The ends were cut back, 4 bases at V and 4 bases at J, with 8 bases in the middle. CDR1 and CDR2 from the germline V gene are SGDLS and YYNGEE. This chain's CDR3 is CASSLYTYGYTF. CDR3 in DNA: TGTGCCAGCAGCCTCTACACCTATGGCTACACCTTC.

CDR3 nucleotides: TGTGCCAGCAGTTCCCGGGACAGGGACGGCTACACCTTC. It yields the protein CASSSRDRDGYTF. The chain joins TRBV7-9 to TRBJ1-2; 9 positions match TRBD1. The CDR3 contains 13 residues. The germline V gene has CDR1 SEHNR and CDR2 FQNEAQ (reference sequence). V shed 6 bases and J 8 bases; nucleotides not matched to a gene: 7.

The CDR3 DNA reads as TGTGCCAGCAGGGGATCCTATGGCTACACCTTC. This encodes CASRGSYGYTF. V gene TRBV12-3 or TRBV12-4 combines with J gene TRBJ1-2; D is unresolved. The V end lost 6 bases, the J end lost 4 bases, and 6 bases lay between the germline ends. There are 11 residues in the CDR3.

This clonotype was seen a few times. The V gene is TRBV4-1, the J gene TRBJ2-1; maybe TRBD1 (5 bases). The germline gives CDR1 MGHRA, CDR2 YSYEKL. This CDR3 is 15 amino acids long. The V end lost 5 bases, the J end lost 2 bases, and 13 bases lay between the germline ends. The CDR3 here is CASSFDSWTYNEQFF. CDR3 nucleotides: TGCGCCAGCAGCTTCGACAGCTGGACCTACAATGAGCAGTTCTTC.

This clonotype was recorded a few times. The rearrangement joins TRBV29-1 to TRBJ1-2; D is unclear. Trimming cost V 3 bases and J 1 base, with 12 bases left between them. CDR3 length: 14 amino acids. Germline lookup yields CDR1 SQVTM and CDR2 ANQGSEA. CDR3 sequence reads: CSVDLSQSNYGYTF. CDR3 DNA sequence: TGCAGCGTTGACCTTTCCCAGAGTAACTATGGCTACACCTTC.

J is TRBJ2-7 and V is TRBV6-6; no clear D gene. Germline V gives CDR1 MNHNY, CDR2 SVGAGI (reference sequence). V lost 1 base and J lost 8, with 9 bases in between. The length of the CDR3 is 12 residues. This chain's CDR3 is CASSYLERQQYF. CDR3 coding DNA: TGTGCCAGCAGTTACTTGGAACGGCAGCAGTACTTC.

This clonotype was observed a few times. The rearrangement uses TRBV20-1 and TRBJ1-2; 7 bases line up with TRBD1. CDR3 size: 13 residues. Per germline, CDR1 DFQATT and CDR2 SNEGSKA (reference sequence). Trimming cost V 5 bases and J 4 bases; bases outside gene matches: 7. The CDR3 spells CSARTGVAYGYTF. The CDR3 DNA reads TGCAGTGCTCGAACAGGGGTGGCCTATGGCTACACCTTC.

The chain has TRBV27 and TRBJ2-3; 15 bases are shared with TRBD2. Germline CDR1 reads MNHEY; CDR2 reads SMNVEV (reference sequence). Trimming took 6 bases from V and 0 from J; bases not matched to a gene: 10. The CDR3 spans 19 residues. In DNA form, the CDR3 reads TGTGCCAGCAGGATCGGGACTAGCGGGGGGTATACTAGCACAGATACGCAGTATTTT. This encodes CASRIGTSGGYTSTDTQYF.

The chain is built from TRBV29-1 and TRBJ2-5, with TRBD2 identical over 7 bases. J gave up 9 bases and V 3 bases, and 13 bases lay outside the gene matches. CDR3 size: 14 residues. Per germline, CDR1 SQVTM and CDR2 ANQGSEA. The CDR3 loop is CSVEALGLFVAQYF. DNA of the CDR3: TGCAGCGTTGAGGCGCTGGGACTATTCGTTGCCCAGTACTTC.

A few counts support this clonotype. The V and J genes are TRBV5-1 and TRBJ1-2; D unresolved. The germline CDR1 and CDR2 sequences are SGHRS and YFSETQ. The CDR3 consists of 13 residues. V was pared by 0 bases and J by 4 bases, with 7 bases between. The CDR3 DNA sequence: TGCGCCAGCAGCTTGGCCACAGCCTATGGCTACACCTTC. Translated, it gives CASSLATAYGYTF.

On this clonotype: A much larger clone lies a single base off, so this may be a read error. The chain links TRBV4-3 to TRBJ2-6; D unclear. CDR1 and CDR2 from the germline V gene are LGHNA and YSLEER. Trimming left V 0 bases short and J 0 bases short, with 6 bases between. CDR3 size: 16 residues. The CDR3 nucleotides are TGCGCCAGCAGCCAAGATTGGAGCTCTGGGGCCAACGTCCTGACTTTC. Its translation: CASSQDWSSGANVLTF.

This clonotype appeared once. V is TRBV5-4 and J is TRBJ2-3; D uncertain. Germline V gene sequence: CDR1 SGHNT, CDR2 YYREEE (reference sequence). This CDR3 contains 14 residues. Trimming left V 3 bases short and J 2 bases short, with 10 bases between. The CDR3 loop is CASSWTDYTDTQYF. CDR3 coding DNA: TGTGCCAGCAGCTGGACCGATTACACAGATACGCAGTATTTT.

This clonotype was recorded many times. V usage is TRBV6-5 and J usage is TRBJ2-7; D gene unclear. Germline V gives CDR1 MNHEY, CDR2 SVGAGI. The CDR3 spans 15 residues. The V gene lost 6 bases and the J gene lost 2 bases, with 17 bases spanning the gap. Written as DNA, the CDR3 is TGTGCCAGCAGATCACTCCCGGCAGAGACCTACGAGCAGTACTTC. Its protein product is CASRSLPAETYEQYF.

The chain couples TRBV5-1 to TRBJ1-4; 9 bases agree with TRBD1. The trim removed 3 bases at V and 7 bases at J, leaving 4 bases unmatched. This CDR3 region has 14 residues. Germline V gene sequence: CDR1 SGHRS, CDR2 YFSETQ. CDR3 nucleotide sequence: TGCGCCAGCAGCTCGGGACAGGGATTTGAAAAACTGTTTTTT. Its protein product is CASSSGQGFEKLFF. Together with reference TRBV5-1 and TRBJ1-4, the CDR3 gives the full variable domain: KAGVTQTPRYLIKTRGQQVTLSCSPISGHRSVSWYQQTPGQGLQFLFEYFSETQRNKGNFPGRFSGRQFSNSRSEMNVSTLELGDSALYLCASSSGQGFEKLFFGSGTQLSVL.

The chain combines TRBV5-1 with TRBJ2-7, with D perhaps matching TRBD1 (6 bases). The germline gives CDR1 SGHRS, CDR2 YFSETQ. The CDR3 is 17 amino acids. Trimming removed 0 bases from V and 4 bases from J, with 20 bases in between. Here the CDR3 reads CASSLGLDANQGYEQYF. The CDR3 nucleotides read TGCGCCAGCAGCTTGGGGCTTGACGCAAACCAGGGGTACGAGCAGTACTTC. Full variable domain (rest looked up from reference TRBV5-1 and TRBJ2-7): KAGVTQTPRYLIKTRGQQVTLSCSPISGHRSVSWYQQTPGQGLQFLFEYFSETQRNKGNFPGRFSGRQFSNSRSEMNVSTLELGDSALYLCASSLGLDANQGYEQYFGPGTRLTVT.

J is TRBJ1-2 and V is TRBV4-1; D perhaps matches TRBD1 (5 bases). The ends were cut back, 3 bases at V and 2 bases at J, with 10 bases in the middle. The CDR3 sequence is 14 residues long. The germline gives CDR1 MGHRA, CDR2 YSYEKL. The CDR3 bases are TGCGCCAGCAGCCACGGACGGGGCAACTATGGCTACACCTTC. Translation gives CASSHGRGNYGYTF.

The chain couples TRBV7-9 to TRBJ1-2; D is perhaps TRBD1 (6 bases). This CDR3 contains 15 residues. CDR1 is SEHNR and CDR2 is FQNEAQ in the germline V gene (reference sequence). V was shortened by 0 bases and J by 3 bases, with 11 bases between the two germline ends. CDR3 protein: CASSLARGADYGYTF. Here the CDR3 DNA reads TGTGCCAGCAGCTTAGCCAGGGGCGCGGACTATGGCTACACCTTC. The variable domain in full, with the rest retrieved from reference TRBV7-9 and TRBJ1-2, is DTGVSQNPRHKITKRGQNVTFRCDPISEHNRLYWYRQTLGQGPEFLTYFQNEAQLEKSRLLSDRFSAERPKGSFSTLEIQRTEQGDSAMYLCASSLARGADYGYTFGSGTRLTVV.